Below are 30 T cell receptor beta chains sequenced from a single sample in a study of blood T cell repertoires in COVID-19. Measured with immunoSEQ multiplex PCR; TCRdb has only the in-frame clones, and not every one. The sample has some 250,000 clones, about 70% seen once. Sample: peripheral blood. Receptor source: a woman at least 80 years old with acute or convalescent COVID-19.

This clone was observed at least ten times. CDR3 nucleotide sequence: TGTGCCAGCAGTAAAGGACAGGGGGTTCAGGGAGACACCGGGGAGCTGTTTTTT. Protein: CASSKGQGVQGDTGELFF. V is TRBV6-2 or TRBV6-3 and J is TRBJ2-2; 10 nucleotides line up with TRBD1. CDR1 is MNHEY, CDR2 SVGEGT, per germline. The CDR3 has 18 residues. J was trimmed by 3 bases and V by 5 bases; bases with no gene match: 12.

This clone showed up just a few times. J is TRBJ2-2 and V is TRBV4-1; a possible D gene is TRBD1 (6 bases). V lost 0 bases and J 5 bases, leaving 16 bases between the germline ends. This CDR3 comprises 17 residues. CDR1 and CDR2 from the germline V gene are MGHRA and YSYEKL. This CDR3 reads CASSQEGGRGRTGELFF. CDR3 DNA: TGCGCCAGCAGCCAAGAAGGGGGTCGGGGACGAACCGGGGAGCTGTTTTTT.

J is TRBJ1-1 and V is TRBV3-1 (or the pseudogene TRBV3-2); unclear D gene. With 5 bases removed from V and 6 bases from J, the gap between germline ends came to 7 bases. The CDR3 length is 11 residues. CDR1 is LGHDT, CDR2 YNNKEL, per germline (reference sequence). For the CDR3, the DNA is TGTGCCAGCAGCTACAGTTCTGAAGCTTTCTTT. Amino acids: CASSYSSEAFF.

This clone was picked up one time. The chain carries TRBV11-1 and TRBJ1-3; weak D call: TRBD1 (5 bases). The V end lost 5 bases, the J end lost 1 base, and 12 bases lay between the germline ends. Germline CDR1 and CDR2: SGHAT and FQDESV (reference sequence). This CDR3 contains 15 residues. The chain's CDR3 is CASSTTDSSGNTIYF. The CDR3 region has the DNA TGTGCCAGCAGCACCACCGACAGTTCTGGAAACACCATATATTTT.

This chain connects TRBV4-1 to TRBJ1-3, with a tentative D call TRBD1 (5 bases). V lost 4 bases to trimming and J lost 4 bases, with 11 bases between them. CDR3 size: 14 residues. Germline V lookup: CDR1 MGHRA, CDR2 YSYEKL. The CDR3 sequence is CASSRLYRGNTIYF. The CDR3 DNA is TGCGCCAGCAGCCGTCTCTACAGGGGAAACACCATATATTTT.

The chain recombines TRBV19 with TRBJ1-3, with TRBD1 matching over 11 bases. Trimming removed 8 bases from V and 2 bases from J; junction bases left unmatched: 2. The CDR3 totals 14 residues. The V gene's germline CDR1 is LNHDA and CDR2 SQIVND (reference sequence). The DNA for the CDR3 is TGTGCCAGTGAGGACAGGGGGCCTGGAAACACCATATATTTT. Translated, it gives CASEDRGPGNTIYF.

The chain uses TRBV4-1 and TRBJ2-4; 8 bases map to TRBD2. Losses at the gene ends were 4 bases for V and 9 bases for J; bases not matched to a gene: 11. The CDR3 is 15 amino acids. Germline V CDR1 and CDR2: MGHRA, YSYEKL. The CDR3 protein is CASSRDPGGGGIQYF. The DNA for the CDR3 is TGCGCCAGCAGCCGCGACCCGGGGGGGGGAGGCATTCAGTACTTC.

The genes are TRBV10-3 and TRBJ2-5; 9 bases line up with TRBD1. The germline CDR1 and CDR2 sequences are ENHRY and SYGVKD. The CDR3 runs 15 residues. V gave up 10 bases and J gave up 5 bases; unmatched junction bases: 14. CDR3 in amino acids: CATARGQGMLETQYF. CDR3 coding DNA: TGTGCCACCGCCCGCGGACAGGGGATGCTGGAGACCCAGTACTTC.

The rearrangement uses TRBV2 and TRBJ1-5; 11 bases align to TRBD1. There are 16 residues in the CDR3. Germline CDR1 and CDR2: SNHLY and FYNNEI. Germline trimming cut 4 bases from V and 5 bases from J; bases unmatched to any gene: 7. CDR3 coding DNA: TGTGCCAGCAGTGTCCGGACAGGGGGCGCTTATCAGCCCCAGCATTTT. Translation: CASSVRTGGAYQPQHF.

This clone showed up just a few times. The V and J genes are TRBV19 and TRBJ1-1; TRBD1 agrees at 9 bases. This CDR3 has 13 residues. Germline-derived CDR1 and CDR2 are LNHDA and SQIVND (reference sequence). Germline trimming cut 6 bases from V and 3 bases from J; bases unmatched to any gene: 2. CDR3 DNA sequence: TGTGCCAGTAGACAGGGGGCGGACACTGAAGCTTTCTTT. This translates into CASRQGADTEAFF.

The gene calls are TRBV6-5 and TRBJ2-7; TRBD1 matches at 7 bases. CDR3 length: 15 residues. V lost 2 bases to trimming and J lost 3 bases; unmatched junction nucleotides: 7. Germline-derived CDR1 and CDR2 are MNHEY and SVGAGI. Here the CDR3 DNA reads TGTGCCAGCAGTTACATACAGGGGACGAACTACGAGCAGTACTTC. Its protein is CASSYIQGTNYEQYF.

The V gene is TRBV18, the J gene TRBJ2-5; the match to TRBD1 covers 8 bases. J was trimmed by 3 bases and V by 4 bases; bases with no gene match: 4. The CDR3 runs to 14 residues. Germline CDR1 KGHSH, CDR2 LQKENI. The CDR3 nucleotides are TGTGCCAGCTCACAGGAGACAGGGGAAGAGACCCAGTACTTC. Amino acid sequence: CASSQETGEETQYF.

V is TRBV29-1 and J is TRBJ2-7; TRBD1 might be the D (6 bases). Trimming took off 3 bases at V and 3 bases at J, with 12 bases between the two ends. The CDR3 spans 13 residues. CDR1 SQVTM and CDR2 ANQGSEA come from the germline V gene. CDR3 DNA: TGCAGCGTTGACGGGGACAAAGGCTACGAGCAGTACTTC. Its protein is CSVDGDKGYEQYF.

The chain joins TRBV7-9 to TRBJ2-1, with D perhaps matching TRBD1 (5 bases). The germline V gene has CDR1 SEHNR and CDR2 FQNEAQ (reference sequence). The CDR3 totals 11 residues. V dropped 5 bases and J dropped 9 bases, with 8 bases sitting between them. The CDR3 sequence is CASSRQGEQFF. CDR3 nucleotide sequence: TGTGCCAGCAGCCGCCAGGGTGAGCAGTTCTTC.

The rearrangement joins TRBV4-2 to TRBJ1-4; D might be TRBD1 (5 bases). Per germline, CDR1 LGHNA and CDR2 YNFKEQ. Deletions cut 1 base from V and 7 bases from J, with 13 bases between. The length of the CDR3 is 15 residues. CDR3 in amino acids: CASSQVGGLGEKLFF. The CDR3 DNA reads TGTGCCAGCAGCCAAGTCGGGGGACTTGGTGAAAAACTGTTTTTT.

The chain's CDR3 is CASSPPDGPREQFF. The CDR3, as DNA: TGTGCCAGCAGCCCCCCTGATGGCCCCAGAGAGCAGTTCTTC. J is TRBJ2-1 and V is TRBV6-2 or TRBV6-3; D is uncertain. The length of the CDR3 is 14 residues. From germline, CDR1 is MNHEY and CDR2 SVGEGT. The ends were cut back, 6 bases at V and 10 bases at J, with 19 bases in the middle.

This clone was detected only once. V gene TRBV5-1 combines with J gene TRBJ2-3; 10 nucleotides match TRBD2. The CDR3 has 16 residues. The germline V gene encodes CDR1 SGHRS and CDR2 YFSETQ. After removal of 0 bases from V and 3 bases from J, the junction contained 4 bases not matched to a gene. Here the CDR3 DNA reads TGCGCCAGCAGCTTGGGGACTAGCGGAGCTACAGATACGCAGTATTTT. Encoded protein: CASSLGTSGATDTQYF.

This clone occurred a few times. The chain joins TRBV19 to TRBJ2-1, with TRBD1 matching 9 bases. CDR1 and CDR2 from the germline V gene are LNHDA and SQIVND (reference sequence). The CDR3 contains 16 residues. V gave up 5 bases and J gave up 9 bases; unmatched junction bases: 14. CDR3 bases: TGTGCCAGTAGTTTAACCCACAGGGGGCGAGTTGTTGAGCAGTTCTTC. Its protein is CASSLTHRGRVVEQFF.

V gene TRBV18 combines with J gene TRBJ1-5; tentatively, D is TRBD1 (5 bases). This CDR3 has 15 amino acids. V was cut by 2 bases and J by 0 bases, with 8 bases left in between. Germline CDR1 and CDR2: KGHSH and LQKENI. The CDR3 DNA sequence: TGTGCCAGCTCACCAGACAGTAATAGCAATCAGCCCCAGCATTTT. It translates to CASSPDSNSNQPQHF.

The chain has TRBV19 and TRBJ2-1, with D unclear. The CDR3 extends over 16 amino acids. V shed 3 bases and J shed 2 bases, with 14 bases lying between them. Per germline, CDR1 LNHDA and CDR2 SQIVND (reference sequence). CDR3 region: CASSISTRIPYNEQFF. CDR3 nucleotides: TGTGCCAGTAGTATTAGTACCCGCATCCCCTACAATGAGCAGTTCTTC.

The V and J genes are TRBV5-6 and TRBJ1-5; perhaps TRBD1 as D (6 bases). The germline V gene encodes CDR1 SGHDT and CDR2 YYEEEE. Trimming took 6 bases from V and 1 from J, leaving 14 bases between them. This CDR3 is built from 15 residues. The CDR3 region has the DNA TGTGCCAGCACTATCTTCGGGACAAGCAATCAGCCCCAGCATTTT. It is translated as CASTIFGTSNQPQHF.

This clone is a singleton in its sample. The rearrangement links TRBV3-1 (or the pseudogene TRBV3-2) to TRBJ2-7; no definite D call. The germline V gene has CDR1 LGHDT and CDR2 YNNKEL (reference sequence). The length of the CDR3 is 11 residues. V was shortened by 6 bases and J by 6 bases, with 9 bases between the two germline ends. CDR3 region: CASRQSGEQYF. The CDR3 DNA sequence: TGTGCCAGCAGGCAGTCTGGCGAGCAGTACTTC.

The genes are TRBV7-9 and TRBJ2-1, with TRBD2 identical over 12 bases. Trimming at V came to 1 base and at J to 5 bases, leaving 3 bases not matched to a gene. Germline loops: CDR1 SEHNR, CDR2 FQNEAQ (reference sequence). The CDR3 totals 16 residues. CDR3 DNA sequence: TGTGCCAGCAGCTTAGACACTAGCGGGGGGAACAATGAGCAGTTCTTC. As protein: CASSLDTSGGNNEQFF.

The chain uses TRBV4-1 and TRBJ1-5; possible D gene TRBD1, 5 bases. The CDR3 is 15 residues long. Germline lookup yields CDR1 MGHRA and CDR2 YSYEKL. Trimming pared 4 bases from V and 5 bases from J, leaving 15 bases between. CDR3 in amino acids: CASSPPDRRDQPQHF. The CDR3 region has the DNA TGCGCCAGCAGCCCGCCAGACAGAAGGGATCAGCCCCAGCATTTT.

The gene calls are TRBV3-1 (or the pseudogene TRBV3-2) and TRBJ1-5; D unresolved. The length of the CDR3 is 16 residues. Trimming left V 1 base short and J 2 bases short, with 12 bases between. Per germline, CDR1 LGHDT and CDR2 YNNKEL (reference sequence). This CDR3 reads CASSQGAPTGNQPQHF. The DNA for the CDR3 is TGTGCCAGCAGCCAAGGCGCCCCCACGGGCAATCAGCCCCAGCATTTT.

This sequence joins TRBV11-2 and TRBJ1-3; a weak D match, TRBD1 (5 bases). Germline V gene data show CDR1 as SGHAT and CDR2 as FQNNGV. The CDR3 totals 14 residues. Trimming left V 3 bases short and J 3 bases short, with 9 bases between. CDR3 sequence: CASSFDSSGNTIYF. DNA for the CDR3: TGTGCCAGCAGCTTCGACAGCAGTGGAAACACCATATATTTT.

The chain combines TRBV5-1 with TRBJ1-2, with 10 bases identical to TRBD1. The V gene's germline CDR1 is SGHRS and CDR2 YFSETQ. This CDR3 contains 17 residues. The trim removed 0 bases at V and 4 bases at J, leaving 9 bases unmatched. CDR3 sequence reads: CASSLAMGQGSAYGYTF. The DNA for the CDR3 is TGCGCCAGCAGCTTGGCAATGGGACAGGGGTCGGCCTATGGCTACACCTTC.

V and J are TRBV5-1 and TRBJ1-2, with D possibly matching TRBD1 (5 bases). Germline V lookup: CDR1 SGHRS, CDR2 YFSETQ. The V and J ends lost 0 bases and 12 bases respectively, with 15 bases between them. The CDR3 has 13 amino acids. Here the CDR3 reads CASSLVPGDEHTF. CDR3 bases: TGCGCCAGCAGCTTGGTTCCGGGGGACGAGCACACCTTC.

V is TRBV4-1 and J is TRBJ2-1; perhaps TRBD2 as D (6 bases). The CDR3 loop spans 14 amino acids. Trimming removed 4 bases at V and 10 bases at J, with 17 bases between. Germline assignment: CDR1 MGHRA and CDR2 YSYEKL. CDR3 amino acids: CASSRRDAGPEQFF. The CDR3 DNA reads TGCGCCAGCAGCCGGCGGGACGCTGGGCCCGAGCAGTTCTTC.

The CDR3 sequence is CASSSGDTDTQYF. The CDR3 region has the DNA TGTGCCAGCAGCTCCGGAGACACAGATACGCAGTATTTT. V usage is TRBV11-3 and J usage is TRBJ2-3; D unclear. The CDR3 has 13 amino acids. Trimming shortened V by 4 bases and J by 2 bases, and 7 bases separated the two germline ends. Germline CDR1 and CDR2: SGHNT and YENEEA.